These T cell receptor beta chains were read from a single sample in a study of long-term antiretroviral therapy in people with HIV. TCRdb keeps only in-frame clones here, not all; method: immunoSEQ multiplex PCR. The sample comprises 25,000 to 30,000 clones, around 89% of which are singletons, and approximately 8% rests with the top ten. Sample: unsorted PBMCs, taken 3.2 years before starting antiretroviral therapy. These receptors were collected from a man aged 45-65 years with HIV. Each CDR3 is given with its conserved first and last residue. The order of the fields is D gene, clone size, J gene, V gene, CDR3 protein, CDR3 DNA. A D gene is named only where the DNA matches it firmly. The size entry is marked missing in some rows and otherwise reads once, few, many or a size class.

>NA|NA|TRBJ2-7|TRBV10-3
CAISESPTGIYEQYF
TGTGCCATCAGTGAGTCACCGACAGGAATCTACGAGCAGTACTTC
>NA|NA|TRBJ2-2|TRBV5-4
CASSAGPSSPTGELFF
TGTGCCAGCAGCGCGGGTCCCTCCTCGCCGACCGGGGAGCTGTTTTTT
>NA|NA|TRBJ1-2|TRBV4-3
CASSPDGRDYGYTF
TGCGCCAGCAGCCCGGACGGTCGAGACTATGGCTACACCTTC
>NA|NA|TRBJ2-7|TRBV5-4
CASSLGSSYEQYF
TGTGCCAGCAGCTTGGGCAGCTCCTACGAGCAGTACTTC
>NA|NA|TRBJ1-5|TRBV5-6
CASPPSGPRQYGNQPQHF
TGTGCCAGTCCGCCCTCCGGGCCCCGCCAATACGGCAATCAGCCCCAGCATTTT
>NA|NA|TRBJ1-5|TRBV21-1
CASSKEGIGQGAYQPQHF
TGTGCCAGCAGCAAAGAGGGGATAGGACAGGGGGCTTATCAGCCCCAGCATTTT
>NA|few|TRBJ2-7|TRBV4-2
CASSRGDRAYEQYF
TGTGCCAGCAGCCGGGGGGACAGAGCCTACGAGCAGTACTTC
>NA|NA|TRBJ2-3|TRBV7-2
CASSSQPRDTQYF
TGTGCCAGCAGCTCGCAACCCCGGGATACGCAGTATTTT
>NA|NA|TRBJ1-1|TRBV7-9
CASSPHRESAEAFF
TGTGCCAGCAGCCCCCACAGGGAGTCGGCTGAAGCTTTCTTT
>NA|NA|TRBJ2-7|TRBV18
CASSPHADTYEQYF
TGTGCCAGCTCACCACACGCGGATACCTACGAGCAGTACTTC
>NA|NA|TRBJ1-1|TRBV18
CASSPSLVSPEAFF
TGTGCCAGCTCACCGAGTTTGGTTTCCCCTGAAGCTTTCTTT
>TRBD1|NA|TRBJ1-1|TRBV19
CASSPGPGGYAFF
TGTGCCAGTAGTCCGGGGCCAGGGGGCTACGCTTTCTTT
>TRBD1|NA|TRBJ2-7|TRBV4-1
CASSRTTGGIYEQYF
TGCGCCAGCAGCCGTACGACAGGGGGCATCTACGAGCAGTACTTC
>NA|NA|TRBJ1-4|TRBV28
CASSLERGRPEKLFF
TGTGCCAGCAGTTTAGAGCGGGGGCGCCCTGAAAAACTGTTTTTT
>TRBD2|NA|TRBJ2-7|TRBV9
CASSPHGTSGYEQYF
TGTGCCAGCAGCCCACACGGGACTAGCGGCTACGAGCAGTACTTC
>NA|NA|TRBJ2-2|TRBV10-1
CASSESIGFTGELFF
TGCGCCAGCAGTGAGTCTATAGGCTTTACCGGGGAGCTGTTTTTT
>NA|NA|TRBJ1-2|TRBV7-2
CASREGGSNYGYTF
TGTGCCAGCAGGGAAGGGGGATCCAACTATGGCTACACCTTC
>NA|NA|TRBJ2-2|TRBV5-1
CASSRIWGNTGELFF
TGCGCCAGCAGCCGGATTTGGGGGAACACCGGGGAGCTGTTTTTT
>TRBD2|NA|TRBJ2-5|TRBV9
CASSVSYGRVETQYF
TGTGCCAGCAGCGTATCTTACGGGAGGGTAGAGACCCAGTACTTC
>NA|NA|TRBJ2-5|TRBV5-1
CASSLAGGAETQYF
TGCGCCAGCAGCTTGGCTGGGGGGGCCGAGACCCAGTACTTC
>NA|NA|TRBJ2-7|TRBV7-2
CASSLVVGASEIYEQYF
TGTGCCAGCAGCTTAGTTGTAGGGGCTAGCGAAATATACGAGCAGTACTTC
>NA|once|TRBJ1-6|TRBV9
CASSVDSGQHSPLHF
TGTGCCAGCAGCGTAGATTCAGGGCAACATTCACCCCTCCACTTT
>NA|NA|TRBJ1-4|TRBV19
CASSMRILREKLFF
TGTGCCAGTAGTATGCGGATCCTTCGCGAAAAACTGTTTTTT
>NA|NA|TRBJ1-1|TRBV29-1
CSVQRTDEAFF
TGCAGCGTGCAACGGACAGATGAAGCTTTCTTT
>TRBD1|once|TRBJ1-2|TRBV9
CASSVDPGQGNYGYTF
TGTGCCAGCAGCGTTGACCCGGGACAGGGTAACTATGGCTACACCTTC
>NA|once|TRBJ2-7|TRBV5-1
CASSLREPYEQYF
TGCGCCAGCAGCTTGCGGGAGCCCTACGAGCAGTACTTC
>NA|once|TRBJ1-2|TRBV6-1
CASSESSNYGYTF
TGTGCCAGCAGTGAATCATCTAACTATGGCTACACCTTC
>NA|NA|TRBJ2-3|TRBV2
CASSGLVSTDTQYF
TGTGCCAGCAGTGGACTGGTGAGCACAGATACGCAGTATTTT
>TRBD1|NA|TRBJ1-2|TRBV18
CASSPRSRQGVNGYTF
TGTGCCAGCTCACCACGGTCCAGACAGGGGGTAAATGGCTACACCTTC
>TRBD2|NA|TRBJ2-7|TRBV28
CASSFLAGGGNEQYF
TGTGCCAGCAGTTTTTTGGCGGGAGGGGGCAACGAGCAGTACTTC
>NA|NA|TRBJ1-1|TRBV5-1
CASSLAPLGPEAFF
TGCGCCAGCAGCTTGGCTCCCCTGGGGCCGGAAGCTTTCTTT
>TRBD1|NA|TRBJ2-7|TRBV18
CASSGGTGEYEQYF
TGTGCCAGCTCAGGGGGGACAGGGGAATACGAGCAGTACTTC
>TRBD2|NA|TRBJ2-3|TRBV7-3
CASSLRREDTDTQYF
TGTGCCAGCAGCTTAAGGCGGGAGGACACAGATACGCAGTATTTT
>TRBD2|once|TRBJ2-3|TRBV7-2
CASSGSGAPDTQYF
TGTGCCAGCAGCGGTAGCGGGGCCCCAGATACGCAGTATTTT
>NA|NA|TRBJ1-1|TRBV5-1
CASRTGTNTEAFF
TGCGCCAGCAGGACCGGGACGAACACTGAAGCTTTCTTT